The 3 T cell receptor beta chains below all came from one sample that was sequenced in a study of shared clonotypes between healthy human individuals. Some clones are missing from TCRdb's copy, which holds only in-frame ones; the method was immunoSEQ multiplex PCR. The sample has roughly 700,000 clones, over 65% seen once. Source material: memory CD4+ T cells sorted from blood. Stated subset: CD45RA-negative fraction. All receptors derive from a woman aged 30 to 39 in good health.

This clone was counted once. The V gene is TRBV5-6, the J gene TRBJ2-3; D gene unclear. The V gene lost 3 bases and the J gene lost 6 bases, with 5 bases spanning the gap. This CDR3 spans 11 amino acids. Germline V CDR1 and CDR2: SGHDT, YYEEEE. The CDR3 bases are TGTGCCAGCAGCTCAGCGGATACGCAGTATTTT. This gives the protein CASSSADTQYF.

J is TRBJ2-5 and V is TRBV7-6; D call uncertain. The germline V gene has CDR1 SGHVS and CDR2 FNYEAQ. V shed 1 base and J shed 4 bases, with 4 bases lying between them. The CDR3 sequence is 12 residues long. In DNA form, the CDR3 reads TGTGCCAGCAGCTTAGAGTCAGAGACCCAGTACTTC. It translates to CASSLESETQYF. The variable domain in full, completed from reference TRBV7-6 and TRBJ2-5, reads GAGVSQSPRYKVTKRGQDVALRCDPISGHVSLYWYRQALGQGPEFLTYFNYEAQQDKSGLPNDRFSAERPEGSISTLTIQRTEQRDSAMYRCASSLESETQYFGPGTRLLVL.

The chain is built from TRBV6-7 and TRBJ1-1, with D unresolved. TRBV6-7 is given ORF status, its function remaining uncertain. V gave up 0 bases and J gave up 6 bases, with 11 bases separating them. The CDR3 is 14 residues long. The chain's CDR3 is CASSYSVRCAEAFF. The CDR3 coding sequence is TGTGCCAGCAGTTACTCGGTAAGATGCGCTGAAGCTTTCTTT.